This T cell receptor beta chain was identified in a study of cytomegalovirus exposure and HLA in healthy donors. Of note for this clone: Its antigen remains unidentified.

The method was immunoSEQ multiplex PCR; TCRdb's version includes in-frame clones alone and lacks a portion of them. This sample has a few hundred thousand clones, with 75% to 90% found just once. Study-wide results and limits: According to the study, some 160 TCR beta chains were cytomegalovirus-associated.

V was pared by 2 bases and J by 4 bases, with 14 bases between. Germline V gene sequence: CDR1 SSHAT, CDR2 FNYEAQ (reference sequence). This CDR3 region has 15 residues. The V call is TRBV7-7, the J call TRBJ2-5, with a possible D match to TRBD2 (6 bases). The TCR sequence derives from a woman between 18 and 30 years old in good health and CMV-seronegative. Sequences were obtained from PBMCs. CDR3 residues: CASSLSANGGETQYF. CDR3 DNA sequence: TGTGCCAGCAGCTTAAGTGCGAACGGGGGAGAGACCCAGTACTTC.